This TCR beta chain derives from a study of blood T cell repertoires in COVID-19. Study-level background: T cells, B-cell-depleted T cells, or PBMCs provided the cDNA or gDNA that served as material.

Method: immunoSEQ multiplex PCR; TCRdb's copy keeps in-frame clones and lacks some. This sample has 270,000 or so clones, with about 89% found just once. The receptor comes from a man aged 35 to 55 with active or convalescent COVID-19. The source material was peripheral blood.

The CDR3 DNA is TGTGCCTGGAGTGTACTTGGCGGGAGTCGTAACAATGAGCAGTTCTTC. This translates into CAWSVLGGSRNNEQFF. The chain combines TRBV30 with TRBJ2-1; 7 positions agree with TRBD2. The CDR3 loop spans 16 amino acids. Trimming cost V 0 bases and J 5 bases; bases outside gene matches: 10. Germline lookup yields CDR1 GTSNPN and CDR2 SVGIG (reference sequence).